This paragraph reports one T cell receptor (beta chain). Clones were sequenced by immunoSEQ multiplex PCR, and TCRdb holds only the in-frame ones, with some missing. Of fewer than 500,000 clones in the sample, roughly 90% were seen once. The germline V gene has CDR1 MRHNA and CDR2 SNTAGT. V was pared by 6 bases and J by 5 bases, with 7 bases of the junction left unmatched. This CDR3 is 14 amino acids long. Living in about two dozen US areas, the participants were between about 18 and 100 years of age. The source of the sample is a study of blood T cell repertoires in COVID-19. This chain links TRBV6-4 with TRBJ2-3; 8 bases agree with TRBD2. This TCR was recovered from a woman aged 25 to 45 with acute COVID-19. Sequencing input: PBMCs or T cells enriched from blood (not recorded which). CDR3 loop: CASSSGGAGDTQYF. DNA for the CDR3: TGTGCCAGCAGCTCCGGGGGGGCTGGAGATACGCAGTATTTT.